This entry lists 16 T cell receptor beta chains sequenced from one sample in a study of cytomegalovirus exposure and HLA in healthy donors. Method: immunoSEQ multiplex PCR; TCRdb's copy keeps in-frame clones and lacks some. The table has approximately 160,000 clones, about 95% seen once. The specimen was PBMCs. The receptor source for this set is a woman younger than 35 in good health and CMV-seronegative.

J is TRBJ1-2 and V is TRBV6-6, with D possibly being TRBD1 (5 bases). Trimming removed 0 bases at V and 2 bases at J, with 7 bases between. Germline loops: CDR1 MNHNY, CDR2 SVGAGI (reference sequence). The CDR3 contains 14 residues. The CDR3 sequence is CASSYSAGNYGYTF. CDR3 sequence (DNA): TGTGCCAGCAGTTACTCGGCAGGGAACTATGGCTACACCTTC.

The chain couples TRBV7-8 to TRBJ2-7, with D hard to call. Deletions cut 0 bases from V and 3 bases from J, with 9 bases between. CDR1 SGHVS and CDR2 FQNEAQ come from the germline V gene. The CDR3 covers 14 residues. The CDR3: CASSLAAHLYEQYF. The DNA for the CDR3 is TGTGCCAGCAGCTTAGCGGCACACCTCTACGAGCAGTACTTC.

This chain connects TRBV5-1 to TRBJ1-2; TRBD1 matches at 9 bases. V was pared by 2 bases and J by 8 bases, with 10 bases of the junction left unmatched. The CDR3 is 15 amino acids. The germline V gene has CDR1 SGHRS and CDR2 YFSETQ. The CDR3 is CASSFGLQGAGGYTF. The CDR3 nucleotides are TGCGCCAGCAGCTTCGGTCTACAGGGGGCCGGGGGCTACACCTTC.

This clone has more than one count but fewer than ten. J is TRBJ1-2 and V is TRBV2, with a weak D call TRBD1 (5 bases). V was cut by 4 bases and J by 5 bases, with 14 bases left in between. The germline gives CDR1 SNHLY, CDR2 FYNNEI. CDR3 length equals 14 residues. The CDR3 DNA reads as TGTGCCAGCAGTGTCATGGGGGGACCTTATGGCTACACCTTC. Its protein is CASSVMGGPYGYTF.

The genes are TRBV27 and TRBJ2-5, with TRBD1 matching 7 bases. CDR3 length: 15 residues. V trimming: 5 bases; J trimming: 1 base; junction bases outside the gene matches: 7. From germline, CDR1 is MNHEY and CDR2 SMNVEV (reference sequence). This CDR3 is CASSARDSPQETQYF. The CDR3 nucleotides read TGTGCCAGCAGTGCCCGGGACAGTCCCCAAGAGACCCAGTACTTC.

The chain uses TRBV6-1 and TRBJ2-7; unclear D gene. Germline assignment: CDR1 MNHNS and CDR2 SASEGT. The CDR3 runs to 12 residues. V was shortened by 4 bases and J by 4 bases, with 8 bases between the two germline ends. CDR3 sequence reads: CASSAQSYEQYF. CDR3 DNA sequence: TGTGCCAGCAGTGCACAGTCGTACGAGCAGTACTTC.

The chain carries TRBV4-2 and TRBJ2-2; D not resolved. Per the germline V gene, CDR1 is LGHNA and CDR2 is YNFKEQ. This CDR3 has 18 residues. V gave up 0 bases and J gave up 1 base, with 15 bases separating them. This chain's CDR3 is CASSQEARLELNTGELFF. The CDR3 DNA reads as TGTGCCAGCAGCCAAGAGGCTCGGCTAGAACTGAACACCGGGGAGCTGTTTTTT.

J is TRBJ1-4 and V is TRBV7-9; TRBD1 is a possible D gene (6 bases). Deletions cut 8 bases from V and 7 bases from J, with 14 bases between. CDR1 is SEHNR, CDR2 FQNEAQ, per germline (reference sequence). The CDR3 totals 13 residues. This CDR3 reads CASGAGAGEKLFF. The CDR3 DNA follows: TGTGCCAGCGGTGCGGGGGCTGGTGAAAAACTGTTTTTT.

With regard to this clone: This specimen includes other DNA sequences encoding the same CDR3. The genes are TRBV15 and TRBJ2-5, with D perhaps TRBD2 (5 bases). V was shortened by 1 base and J by 1 base, with 7 bases between the two germline ends. This CDR3 is 14 amino acids long. The germline V gene has CDR1 LNHNV and CDR2 YYDKDF (reference sequence). Written as DNA, the CDR3 is TGTGCCACCAGCAGAGGACGGGGCCAAGAGACCCAGTACTTC. It is translated as CATSRGRGQETQYF.

The rearrangement joins TRBV14 to TRBJ1-6; no clear D gene. This CDR3 region has 15 residues. Germline V gene data show CDR1 as SGHDN and CDR2 as FVKESK. Deletions cut 0 bases from V and 8 bases from J, with 11 bases between. The CDR3, as DNA: TGTGCCAGCAGCCAAGATTACCAGTCTGATTCACCCCTCCACTTT. Translation: CASSQDYQSDSPLHF.

V gene TRBV7-2 combines with J gene TRBJ2-5, with 8 bases that match TRBD1. Germline lookup yields CDR1 SGHTA and CDR2 FQGNSA. This CDR3 is 17 amino acids long. Trimming took 1 base from V and 2 from J; bases not matched to a gene: 9. The chain's CDR3 is CASSLVGGRGPQETQYF. As DNA, the CDR3 is TGTGCCAGCAGCTTAGTAGGGGGCAGGGGGCCGCAAGAGACCCAGTACTTC.

V usage is TRBV19 and J usage is TRBJ1-5; TRBD1 aligns across 8 bases. Germline trimming cut 7 bases from V and 7 bases from J; bases unmatched to any gene: 15. Germline CDR1 reads LNHDA; CDR2 reads SQIVND (reference sequence). The CDR3 extends over 16 amino acids. The CDR3 DNA reads TGTGCCAGTACCCAACGGTGGCAGGGGGCACGGCAGCCCCAGCATTTT. Amino acids: CASTQRWQGARQPQHF.

In this sample, this clone turned up once. The chain combines TRBV5-6 with TRBJ2-5; 9 bases are shared with TRBD1. Unmatched junction bases numbered 5, after V lost 0 bases and J lost 2 bases. Germline values: CDR1 SGHDT, CDR2 YYEEEE. This CDR3 region has 16 residues. The CDR3 coding sequence is TGTGCCAGCAGCTTGGCGACAGGGGGGTGGCAAGAGACCCAGTACTTC. Its translation is CASSLATGGWQETQYF.

This chain links TRBV27 with TRBJ2-7; 9 bases line up with TRBD2. With 6 bases clipped from V and 3 bases from J, the junction kept 6 bases outside the gene matches. The CDR3 loop spans 14 amino acids. The germline CDR1 and CDR2 sequences are MNHEY and SMNVEV (reference sequence). This CDR3 reads CASSLSGGVYEQYF. CDR3 DNA: TGTGCCAGCAGCCTTAGCGGGGGAGTCTACGAGCAGTACTTC.

This chain joins TRBV30 and TRBJ2-1; 8 bases agree with TRBD2. The trim removed 4 bases at V and 5 bases at J, leaving 16 bases unmatched. CDR3 length: 17 residues. Germline CDR1 and CDR2: GTSNPN and SVGIG (reference sequence). The CDR3 DNA follows: TGTGCCTGGACAAGGAGGACCCTTAGCGGGGCTAACAATGAGCAGTTCTTC. It specifies CAWTRRTLSGANNEQFF.

The rearrangement uses TRBV5-1 and TRBJ2-2, with 11 nucleotides matching TRBD2. The CDR3 covers 17 residues. The J segment lost 4 bases and the V segment lost 2 bases, leaving 7 bases of the junction unmatched. Looked up from germline, CDR1 is SGHRS and CDR2 is YFSETQ. The CDR3 DNA reads as TGCGCCAGCAGCTTTAGCGGGGGGGCAAGCGGCACCGGGGAGCTGTTTTTT. It translates to CASSFSGGASGTGELFF.